These 16 T cell receptor beta chains share one sample of origin, sequenced in a study of T cell responses to AZD1222 COVID-19 vaccine listed by TCRdb under 2021. The library was prepared using the immunoSEQ multiplex PCR assay. The table comes from immuneACCESS by way of TCRdb, which keeps in-frame sequences with V and J called. Part of the clones is missing from these tables; in studies checked, under half for an unresolved V gene and the rest for unknown reasons. The sample contains 80,000 to 100,000 clones, 88% of them found a single time. The leading ten clones occupy around 10% of the sample. The sample's time point label, in plain terms: baseline before first vaccination. Taken with the paper, the label for treatment or condition translates to: meningococcal conjugate vaccine given as trial control. This specimen consisted of peripheral blood, obtained on day 0 of MenACWY control vaccination. Receptor source: an adult in good health.

The rearrangement joins TRBV6-5 to TRBJ1-5, with unresolved D. Germline CDR1 is MNHEY and CDR2 is SVGAGI. The CDR3 sequence is 12 residues long. V lost 6 bases and J lost 5, with 8 bases in between. The DNA of the CDR3 is TGTGCCAGCAGACACCCCGATCAGCCCCAGCATTTT. Translated, it gives CASRHPDQPQHF.

This clone turned up a few times. The genes are TRBV7-9 and TRBJ1-3, with a possible D match to TRBD1 (6 bases). V gave up 10 bases and J gave up 7 bases, with 17 bases separating them. Germline V lookup: CDR1 SEHNR, CDR2 FQNEAQ (reference sequence). The CDR3 is made up of 13 amino acids. The CDR3 sequence is CATKVTGANTIYF. DNA of the CDR3: TGTGCCACAAAAGTGACAGGCGCGAACACCATATATTTT. Complete variable domain (other parts from reference TRBV7-9 and TRBJ1-3): DTGVSQNPRHKITKRGQNVTFRCDPISEHNRLYWYRQTLGQGPEFLTYFQNEAQLEKSRLLSDRFSAERPKGSFSTLEIQRTEQGDSAMYLCATKVTGANTIYFGEGSWLTVV.

Only a few counts were recorded for this clone. The chain recombines TRBV18 with TRBJ2-5; a weak D match, TRBD2 (6 bases). Trimming removed 4 bases from V and 5 bases from J, with 20 bases in between. The germline V gene has CDR1 KGHSH and CDR2 LQKENI. This CDR3 spans 16 amino acids. The CDR3 nucleotides read TGTGCCAGCTCACTGACCCCCGGAGGGCTTGGGGAGACCCAGTACTTC. Its translation: CASSLTPGGLGETQYF.

The gene calls are TRBV27 and TRBJ2-1; perhaps TRBD1 as D (6 bases). The CDR3 extends over 14 amino acids. Germline-derived CDR1 and CDR2 are MNHEY and SMNVEV (reference sequence). The ends were cut back, 5 bases at V and 8 bases at J, with 16 bases in the middle. This CDR3 is CASSPRDTGYEQFF. The CDR3 nucleotides are TGTGCCAGCAGTCCCCGGGACACAGGCTATGAGCAGTTCTTC.

The genes are TRBV2 and TRBJ1-2; D is unclear. The CDR3 extends over 14 amino acids. The ends were cut back, 4 bases at V and 0 bases at J, with 9 bases in the middle. Germline CDR1 and CDR2: SNHLY and FYNNEI. Here the CDR3 reads CASSVDLSNYGYTF. The CDR3 DNA is TGTGCCAGCAGTGTAGACCTCTCTAACTATGGCTACACCTTC.

This rearrangement joins TRBV7-2 to TRBJ2-5; possibly TRBD2 for D (6 bases). The V and J ends lost 6 bases and 3 bases respectively, with 17 bases between them. Germline CDR1 SGHTA, CDR2 FQGNSA. The CDR3 length is 15 residues. Written as DNA, the CDR3 is TGTGCCAGCAGGCATGTCTGGGCGGGGAAAGAGACCCAGTACTTC. It encodes CASRHVWAGKETQYF.

J is TRBJ2-5 and V is TRBV7-6; tentative D call: TRBD1 (5 bases). The CDR3 is made up of 16 amino acids. Trimming removed 5 bases at V and 2 bases at J, with 18 bases between. In germline, CDR1 is SGHVS, CDR2 FNYEAQ. The CDR3 DNA reads as TGTGCCAGCAGCAAGCCAATCTGGGGCCGTCAAGAGACCCAGTACTTC. It is translated as CASSKPIWGRQETQYF.

The J gene is TRBJ2-5, the V gene TRBV10-3; the D gene is possibly TRBD2 (6 bases). CDR1 ENHRY and CDR2 SYGVKD come from the germline V gene. Trimming removed 2 bases from V and 5 bases from J, with 12 bases in between. This CDR3 is 14 amino acids long. CDR3 in DNA: TGTGCCATCAGTGAGGGGGACTCCCACGAGACCCAGTACTTC. It encodes CAISEGDSHETQYF.

The chain couples TRBV19 to TRBJ1-1, with 7 bases matching TRBD1. Trimming removed 6 bases from V and 1 base from J; junction bases left unmatched: 5. Germline V gene lookup returns CDR1 LNHDA and CDR2 SQIVND (reference sequence). The CDR3 consists of 14 residues. The CDR3 loop is CASSRTGSNTEAFF. The CDR3 bases are TGTGCCAGTAGCAGGACAGGTTCGAACACTGAAGCTTTCTTT.

The chain is built from TRBV25-1 and TRBJ1-2, with D possibly matching TRBD1 (5 bases). Trimming pared 4 bases from V and 5 bases from J, leaving 11 bases between. This CDR3 is 13 amino acids long. The germline V gene encodes CDR1 MGHDK and CDR2 SYGVNS. In DNA, the CDR3 is TGTGCCAGCAGTGGAGGGGCTCGGTATGGCTACACCTTC. Its translation is CASSGGARYGYTF.

The CDR3 bases are TGTGCCAGCAGCCACGGTCGAGCAGCCCAGCATTTT. Protein product: CASSHGRAAQHF. This sequence joins TRBV5-6 and TRBJ1-5; D ambiguous. CDR3 size: 12 residues. V lost 4 bases to trimming and J lost 11 bases, with 13 bases between them. Germline assignment: CDR1 SGHDT and CDR2 YYEEEE.

The rearrangement uses TRBV28 and TRBJ1-2; 7 bases match TRBD1. V lost 5 bases and J lost 2; bases outside the gene matches: 2. CDR1 is MDHEN, CDR2 SYDVKM, per germline. The CDR3 is 13 amino acids. The CDR3 is CASSAGQNYGYTF. CDR3 DNA sequence: TGTGCCAGCAGTGCGGGACAGAACTATGGCTACACCTTC.

The chain recombines TRBV24-1 with TRBJ2-7, with 11 bases that match TRBD1. The germline V gene has CDR1 KGHDR and CDR2 SFDVKD. The junction had 9 bases not matched to a gene; V was cut back by 0 bases and J by 9 bases. The CDR3 runs 16 residues. The CDR3 DNA reads as TGTGCCACCAGTGATTTGGGGACAGGGGGTACCCTACGGCAGTACTTC. Protein: CATSDLGTGGTLRQYF.

This clone was seen only once. The V call is TRBV6-6, the J call TRBJ2-7; TRBD1 might be the D (6 bases). The V end lost 5 bases, the J end lost 6 bases, and 23 bases lay between the germline ends. The CDR3 totals 16 residues. The V gene's germline CDR1 is MNHNY and CDR2 SVGAGI (reference sequence). The CDR3 coding sequence is TGTGCCAGCAGTCCTCCCCGGGACACTCGCGCCCTCGAGCAGTACTTC. This encodes CASSPPRDTRALEQYF.

The chain couples TRBV6-1 to TRBJ1-2; weak D call: TRBD1 (6 bases). Trimming took 1 base from V and 8 from J, leaving 14 bases between them. CDR1 is MNHNS, CDR2 SASEGT, per germline. The CDR3 has 14 amino acids. CDR3 sequence reads: CASSEEAGGRGYTF. The CDR3 DNA reads TGTGCCAGCAGTGAAGAGGCCGGGGGCCGAGGCTACACCTTC.

The chain couples TRBV19 to TRBJ1-1; tentatively, D is TRBD1 (5 bases). Trimming removed 5 bases from V and 5 bases from J, with 9 bases in between. Germline values: CDR1 LNHDA, CDR2 SQIVND (reference sequence). The CDR3 has 12 residues. This CDR3 reads CASSPQGTEAFF. The CDR3 coding sequence is TGTGCCAGTAGTCCGCAGGGAACTGAAGCTTTCTTT.